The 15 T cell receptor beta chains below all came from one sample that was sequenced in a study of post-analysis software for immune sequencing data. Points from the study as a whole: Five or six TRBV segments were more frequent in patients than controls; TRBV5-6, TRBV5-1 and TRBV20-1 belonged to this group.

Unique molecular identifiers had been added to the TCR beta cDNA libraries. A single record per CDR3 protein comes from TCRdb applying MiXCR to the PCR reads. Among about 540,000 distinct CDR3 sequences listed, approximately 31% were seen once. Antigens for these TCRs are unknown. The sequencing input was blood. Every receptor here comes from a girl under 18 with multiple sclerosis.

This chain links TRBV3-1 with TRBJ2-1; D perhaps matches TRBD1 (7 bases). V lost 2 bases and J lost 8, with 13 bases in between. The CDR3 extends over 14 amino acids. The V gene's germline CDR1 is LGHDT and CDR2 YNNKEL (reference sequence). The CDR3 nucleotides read TGTGCCAGCAGCCAATCAGGAGGGGGCTATGAGCAGTTCTTC. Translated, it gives CASSQSGGGYEQFF.

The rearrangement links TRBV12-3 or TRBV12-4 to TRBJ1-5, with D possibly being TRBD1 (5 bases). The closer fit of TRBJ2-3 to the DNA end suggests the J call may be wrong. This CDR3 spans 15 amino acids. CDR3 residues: CASSFRAVRDQPQYF. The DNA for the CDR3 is TGTGCCAGCAGTTTCAGGGCCGTCAGGGATCAGCCCCAGTATTTT.

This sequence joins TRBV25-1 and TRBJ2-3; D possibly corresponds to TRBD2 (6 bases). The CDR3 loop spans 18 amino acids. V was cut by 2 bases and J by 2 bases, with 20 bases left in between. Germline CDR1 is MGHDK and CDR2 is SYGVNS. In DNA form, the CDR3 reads TGTGCCAGCAGTGAAGATGGGAGGAGGGGCCTGAACACAGATACGCAGTATTTT. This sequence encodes CASSEDGRRGLNTDTQYF.

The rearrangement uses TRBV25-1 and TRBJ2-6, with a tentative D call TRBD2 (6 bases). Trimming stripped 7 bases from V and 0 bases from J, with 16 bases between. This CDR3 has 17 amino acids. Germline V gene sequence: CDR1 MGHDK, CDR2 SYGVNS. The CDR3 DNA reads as TGTGCCAGCAACGGACGGGGGATCTACTCTGGGGCCAACGTCCTGACTTTC. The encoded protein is CASNGRGIYSGANVLTF.

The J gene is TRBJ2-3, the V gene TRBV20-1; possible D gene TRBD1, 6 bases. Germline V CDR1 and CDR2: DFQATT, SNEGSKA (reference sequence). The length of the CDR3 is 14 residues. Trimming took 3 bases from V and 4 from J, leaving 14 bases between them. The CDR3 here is CSASKGDGSDTQYF. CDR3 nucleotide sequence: TGCAGTGCTAGTAAGGGGGACGGCTCAGATACGCAGTATTTT.

The DNA of the CDR3 is TGCAGTGCCCCCCTCGGGGCTGGGTGGGATGGCTACACCTTC. This encodes CSAPLGAGWDGYTF. The chain couples TRBV20-1 to TRBJ1-2; possible D gene TRBD1, 5 bases. Germline V gene lookup returns CDR1 DFQATT and CDR2 SNEGSKA (reference sequence). This CDR3 has 14 residues. Trimming shortened V by 6 bases and J by 6 bases, and 20 bases separated the two germline ends.

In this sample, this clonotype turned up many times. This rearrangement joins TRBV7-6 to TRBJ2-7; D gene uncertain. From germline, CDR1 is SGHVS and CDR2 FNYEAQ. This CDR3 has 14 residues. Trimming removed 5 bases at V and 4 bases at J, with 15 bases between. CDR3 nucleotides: TGTGCCAGCAGCCCACGAGGAATGCGGTACGAGCAGTACTTC. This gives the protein CASSPRGMRYEQYF.

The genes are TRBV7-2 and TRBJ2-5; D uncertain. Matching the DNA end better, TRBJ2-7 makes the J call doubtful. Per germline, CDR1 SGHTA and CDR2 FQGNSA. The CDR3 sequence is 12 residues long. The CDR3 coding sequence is TGTGCCAGCAGCTTAGGCCAGTTCGAGCAGTACTTC. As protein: CASSLGQFEQYF.

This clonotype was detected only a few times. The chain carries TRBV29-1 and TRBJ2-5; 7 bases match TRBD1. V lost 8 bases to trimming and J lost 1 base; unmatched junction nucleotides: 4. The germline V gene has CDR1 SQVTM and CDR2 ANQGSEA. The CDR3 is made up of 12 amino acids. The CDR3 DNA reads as TGCAGCAAGGGACAGCCCCAAGAGACCCAGTACTTC. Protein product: CSKGQPQETQYF.

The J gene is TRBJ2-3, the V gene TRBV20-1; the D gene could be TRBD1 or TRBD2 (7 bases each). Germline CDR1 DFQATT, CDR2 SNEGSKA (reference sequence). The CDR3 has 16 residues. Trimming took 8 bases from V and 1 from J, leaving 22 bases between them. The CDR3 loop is CSTPPTGRGGTDTQYF. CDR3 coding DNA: TGCAGTACTCCGCCGACAGGGAGGGGAGGCACAGATACGCAGTATTTT.

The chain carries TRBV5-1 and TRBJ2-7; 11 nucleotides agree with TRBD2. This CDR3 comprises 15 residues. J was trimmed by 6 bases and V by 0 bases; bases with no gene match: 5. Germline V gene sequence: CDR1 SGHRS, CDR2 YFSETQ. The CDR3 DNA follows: TGCGCCAGCAGCTTGGATAGCGGGGGGGCCCCCGAGCAGTACTTC. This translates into CASSLDSGGAPEQYF.

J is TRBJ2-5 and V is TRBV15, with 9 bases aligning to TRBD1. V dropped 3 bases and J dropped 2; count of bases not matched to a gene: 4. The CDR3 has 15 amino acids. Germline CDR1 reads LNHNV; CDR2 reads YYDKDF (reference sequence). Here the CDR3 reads CATSRTGGRQETQYF. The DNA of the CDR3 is TGTGCCACCAGCAGGACAGGGGGACGACAAGAGACCCAGTACTTC. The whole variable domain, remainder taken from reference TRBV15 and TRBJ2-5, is DAMVIQNPRYQVTQFGKPVTLSCSQTLNHNVMYWYQQKSSQAPKLLFHYYDKDFNNEADTPDNFQSRRPNTSFCFLDIRSPGLGDTAMYLCATSRTGGRQETQYFGPGTRLLVL.

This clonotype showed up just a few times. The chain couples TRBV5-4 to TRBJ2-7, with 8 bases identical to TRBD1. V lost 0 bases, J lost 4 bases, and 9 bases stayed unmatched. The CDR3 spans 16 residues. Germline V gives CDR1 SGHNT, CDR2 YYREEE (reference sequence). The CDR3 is CASSLVGWTGRYEQYF. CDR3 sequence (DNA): TGTGCCAGCAGCTTGGTTGGGTGGACAGGGAGGTACGAGCAGTACTTC.

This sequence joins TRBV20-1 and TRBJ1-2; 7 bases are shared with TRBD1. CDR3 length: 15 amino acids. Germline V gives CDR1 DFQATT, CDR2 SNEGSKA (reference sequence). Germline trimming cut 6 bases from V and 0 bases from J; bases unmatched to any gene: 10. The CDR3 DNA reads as TGCAGTGCCCTTGGGGGGACAGCTGCTAACTATGGCTACACCTTC. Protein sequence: CSALGGTAANYGYTF.

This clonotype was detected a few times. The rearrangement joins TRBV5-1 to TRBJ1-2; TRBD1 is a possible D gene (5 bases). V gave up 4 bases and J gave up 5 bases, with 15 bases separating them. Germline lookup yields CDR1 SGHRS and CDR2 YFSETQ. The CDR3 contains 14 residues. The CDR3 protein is CASSVEGRKYGYTF. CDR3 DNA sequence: TGCGCCAGCAGCGTAGAGGGGCGGAAATATGGCTACACCTTC.